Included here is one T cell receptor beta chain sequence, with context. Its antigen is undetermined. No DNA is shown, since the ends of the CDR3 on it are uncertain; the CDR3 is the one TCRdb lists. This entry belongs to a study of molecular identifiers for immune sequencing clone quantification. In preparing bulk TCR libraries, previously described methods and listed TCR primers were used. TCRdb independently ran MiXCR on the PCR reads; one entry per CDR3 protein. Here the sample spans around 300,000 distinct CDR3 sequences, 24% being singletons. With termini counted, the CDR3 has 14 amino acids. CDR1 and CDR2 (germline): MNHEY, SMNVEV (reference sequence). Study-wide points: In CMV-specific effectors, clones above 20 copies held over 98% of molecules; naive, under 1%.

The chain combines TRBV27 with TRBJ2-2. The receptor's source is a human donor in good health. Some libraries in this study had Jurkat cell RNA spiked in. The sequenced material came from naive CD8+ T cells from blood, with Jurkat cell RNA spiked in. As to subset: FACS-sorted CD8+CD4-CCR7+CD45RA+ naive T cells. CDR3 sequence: CASSFAQGTGEPFF.